In its sample, the clone carrying this T cell receptor beta chain was seen a few times. Its antigen is not known. The data derive from a study of T cells in Graves' hyperthyroidism and ophthalmopathy. Study results and limitations: The model predicted ophthalmopathy a median around seven months before onset. Among clonotypes expanded in thyroid above 0.001, most were also found in blood.

CDR1 SGHDN and CDR2 FVKESK come from the germline V gene. This CDR3 region has 16 residues. The V segment lost 4 bases and the J segment 4 bases; nucleotides outside the gene matches: 11. Amplification of TCR beta CDR3 regions was performed using RNA transcripts as template. TCR CDR3 regions were first amplified by RT-PCR with HTBI primers. A single record per CDR3 protein comes from TCRdb applying MiXCR to the multiplex PCR reads. The sample records around 390,000 distinct CDR3 sequences, about 14% being singletons. Every diagnosis used clinical symptoms, serum thyroxine and TRAb, thyroid ultrasound and orbital computed tomography.

Sequencing was done on a sample of blood. The V and J genes are TRBV14 and TRBJ1-2, with 8 positions matching TRBD1. This receptor was obtained from a woman aged 25 to 39 with Graves' ophthalmopathy. CDR3 sequence: CASSPGQGITFYGYTF. Written as DNA, the CDR3 is TGTGCCAGCAGCCCTGGACAGGGCATTACTTTCTATGGCTACACCTTC. The full variable domain, in which reference TRBV14 and TRBJ1-2 provide the parts outside the CDR3, is EAGVTQFPSHSVIEKGQTVTLRCDPISGHDNLYWYRRVMGKEIKFLLHFVKESKQDESGMPNNRFLAERTGGTYSTLKVQPAELEDSGVYFCASSPGQGITFYGYTFGSGTRLTVV.